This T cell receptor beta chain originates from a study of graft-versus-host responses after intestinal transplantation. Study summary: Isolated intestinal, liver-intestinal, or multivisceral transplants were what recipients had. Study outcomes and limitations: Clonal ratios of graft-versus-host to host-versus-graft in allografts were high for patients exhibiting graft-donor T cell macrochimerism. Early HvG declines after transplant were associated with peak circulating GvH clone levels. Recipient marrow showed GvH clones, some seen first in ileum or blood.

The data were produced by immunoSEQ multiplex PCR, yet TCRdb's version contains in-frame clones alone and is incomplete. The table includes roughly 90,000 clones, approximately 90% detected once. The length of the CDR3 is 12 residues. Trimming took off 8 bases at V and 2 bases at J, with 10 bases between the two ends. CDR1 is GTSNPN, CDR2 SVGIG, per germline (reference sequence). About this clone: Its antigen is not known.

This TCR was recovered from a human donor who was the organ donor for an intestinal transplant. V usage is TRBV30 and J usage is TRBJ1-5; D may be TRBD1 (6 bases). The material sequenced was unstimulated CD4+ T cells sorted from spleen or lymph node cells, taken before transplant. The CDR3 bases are TGTGCCGCGGGGGCGGGCAATCAGCCCCAGCATTTT. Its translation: CAAGAGNQPQHF.